Each of the 5 T cell receptor beta chains below was sequenced from the same sample in a study of radiation and T cells in renal cell carcinoma. Time point: blood 4 weeks post-SBRT, at nephrectomy. Treatment specified: 15 Gy SBRT to primary tumor, nephrectomy 4 weeks later. Profiling relied on immunoSEQ multiplex PCR, and the TCRdb table lists in-frame clones only, not all of them. The data contain 130,000 to 150,000 clones, 70% to 90% of them singletons. Material: blood, obtained from a patient whose treatment included radiotherapy and nephrectomy. These receptors were collected from a woman aged 45-59 years with renal cell carcinoma.

V usage is TRBV7-8 and J usage is TRBJ2-5; D is perhaps TRBD2 (5 bases). In germline, CDR1 is SGHVS, CDR2 FQNEAQ. The CDR3 is 14 residues long. V shed 7 bases and J shed 3 bases, with 15 bases lying between them. CDR3 sequence (DNA): TGTGCCAGCACCTTCCGGAGGTTAAAAGAGACCCAGTACTTC. This translates into CASTFRRLKETQYF.

The V call is TRBV7-2, the J call TRBJ1-1; TRBD1 aligns across 11 bases. Germline CDR1 is SGHTA and CDR2 is FQGNSA. With V trimmed by 2 bases and J by 11 bases, 4 bases remained unmatched. CDR3 length: 13 amino acids. This CDR3 is CASSLSGQGAAFF. The DNA for the CDR3 is TGTGCCAGCAGCTTATCCGGACAGGGGGCGGCTTTCTTT.

This chain links TRBV6-6 with TRBJ1-1, with unresolved D. Per germline, CDR1 MNHNY and CDR2 SVGAGI (reference sequence). CDR3 size: 13 residues. With 6 bases removed from V and 7 bases from J, the gap between germline ends came to 15 bases. CDR3 in amino acids: CASSPPGVVEAFF. The CDR3 coding sequence is TGTGCCAGCAGCCCCCCCGGAGTTGTTGAAGCTTTCTTT.

The chain uses TRBV27 and TRBJ1-4; D unresolved. The CDR3 is made up of 16 amino acids. V was trimmed by 6 bases and J by 3 bases, leaving 17 bases between them. The germline gives CDR1 MNHEY, CDR2 SMNVEV (reference sequence). CDR3 loop: CASRREALGSNEKLFF. CDR3 coding DNA: TGTGCCAGCAGGAGAGAGGCACTTGGGTCTAATGAAAAACTGTTTTTT. Full variable domain (remainder filled in from reference TRBV27 and TRBJ1-4): EAQVTQNPRYLITVTGKKLTVTCSQNMNHEYMSWYRQDPGLGLRQIYYSMNVEVTDKGDVPEGYKVSRKEKRNFPLILESPSPNQTSLYFCASRREALGSNEKLFFGSGTQLSVL.

The J gene is TRBJ1-5, the V gene TRBV6-1, with 7 bases that match TRBD1. The V gene's germline CDR1 is MNHNS and CDR2 SASEGT. The ends lost 3 bases at V and 5 bases at J; junction bases unmatched: 4. The CDR3 has 14 residues. The CDR3 bases are TGTGCCAGCAGTGAGGGGGACAGACATCAGCCCCAGCATTTT. This encodes CASSEGDRHQPQHF.